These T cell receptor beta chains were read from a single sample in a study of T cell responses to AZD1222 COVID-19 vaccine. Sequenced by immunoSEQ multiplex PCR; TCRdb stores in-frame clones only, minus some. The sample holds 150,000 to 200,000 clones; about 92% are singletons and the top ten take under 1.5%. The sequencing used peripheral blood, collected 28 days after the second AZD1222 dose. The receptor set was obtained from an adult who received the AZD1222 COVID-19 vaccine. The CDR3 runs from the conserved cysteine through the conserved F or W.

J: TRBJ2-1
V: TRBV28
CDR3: CASSLSRTSGSIYNEQFF

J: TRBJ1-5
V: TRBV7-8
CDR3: CASSRVQGHQPQHF

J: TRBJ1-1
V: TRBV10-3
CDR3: CAISFRGGTEAFF

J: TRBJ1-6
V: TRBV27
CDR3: CASSFMGRGTYNSPLHF

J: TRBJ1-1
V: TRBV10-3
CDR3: CAISASGNTEAFF

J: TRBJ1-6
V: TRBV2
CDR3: CASNEDRGTLHF

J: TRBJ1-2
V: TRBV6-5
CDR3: CASTTRGGRSYGYTF

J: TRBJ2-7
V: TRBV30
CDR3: CAWERQAYSYEQYF

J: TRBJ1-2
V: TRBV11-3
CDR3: CASSLGSYGYTF

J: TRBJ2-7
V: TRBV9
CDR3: CASSPDSYEQYF

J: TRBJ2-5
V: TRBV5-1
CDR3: CASSLGGRETQYF

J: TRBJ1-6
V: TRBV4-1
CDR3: CASSQDGGGSWNSPLHF

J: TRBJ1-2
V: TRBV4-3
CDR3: CASSLSTPQGSNYGYTF

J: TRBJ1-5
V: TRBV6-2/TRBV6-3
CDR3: CASSLHEGARNQPQHF

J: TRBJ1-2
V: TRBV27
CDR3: CASSLHGTGKGYTF

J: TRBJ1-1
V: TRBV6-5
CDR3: CASRVSAGIAFF

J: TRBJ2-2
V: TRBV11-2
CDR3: CASSLVGGTPTGELFF

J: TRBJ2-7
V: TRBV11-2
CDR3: CASSLENFSYEQYF

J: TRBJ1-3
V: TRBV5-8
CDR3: CASSLNRASGNTIYF

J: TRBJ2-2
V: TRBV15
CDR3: CATSRDGGGVSTGELFF

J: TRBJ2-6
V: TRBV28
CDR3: CAIPAGPIGSGANVLTF

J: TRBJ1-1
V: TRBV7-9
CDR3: CATMTDRDRYTEAFF

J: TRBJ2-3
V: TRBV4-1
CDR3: CASSLVLADTDTQYF

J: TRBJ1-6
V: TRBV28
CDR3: CASSRVGGQPNSPLHF

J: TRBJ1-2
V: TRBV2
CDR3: CASSEQGSRYGYTF

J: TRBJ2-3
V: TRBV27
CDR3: CASSLWDSHTDTQYF

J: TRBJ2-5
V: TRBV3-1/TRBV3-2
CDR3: CASSQGGWETQYF

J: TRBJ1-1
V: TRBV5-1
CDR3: CASRIKRVNTEAFF

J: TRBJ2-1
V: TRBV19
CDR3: CASSPRDSGATDEQFF

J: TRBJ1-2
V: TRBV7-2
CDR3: CASSLVAIGDYGYTF

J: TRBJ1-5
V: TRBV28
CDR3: CASSYGERRNQPQHF

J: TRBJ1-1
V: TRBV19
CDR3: CASTGDREAFF

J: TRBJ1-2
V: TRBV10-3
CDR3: CAIAQGAGYGYTF

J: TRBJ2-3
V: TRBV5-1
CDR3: CASSLFPADPSTDTQYF

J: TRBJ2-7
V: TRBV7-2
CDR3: CASSDRPGYEQYF

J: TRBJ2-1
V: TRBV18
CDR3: CASSPPPTDRGSYNEQFF

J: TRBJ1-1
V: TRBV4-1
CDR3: CASSQDFGLTEAFF

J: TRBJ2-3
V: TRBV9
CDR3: CASSVGQYSTDTQYF

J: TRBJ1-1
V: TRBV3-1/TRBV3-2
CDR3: CASSGDTRNTEAFF

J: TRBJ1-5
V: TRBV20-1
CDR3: CSASIVREGQPQHF

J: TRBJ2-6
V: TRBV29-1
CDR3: CSVERRTGSGANVLTF

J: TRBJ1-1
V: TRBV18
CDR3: CASSLGTLNTEAFF

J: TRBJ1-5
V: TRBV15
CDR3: CATSNRYPRGRGNNQPQHF

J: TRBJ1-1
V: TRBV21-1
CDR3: CASSKGWHVVDRTEAFF

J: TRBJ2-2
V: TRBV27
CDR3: CASRLLPNTGELFF

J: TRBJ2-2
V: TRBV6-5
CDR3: CASSYSGSRTGELFF

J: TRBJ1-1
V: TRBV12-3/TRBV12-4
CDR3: CASSLGLNTEAFF

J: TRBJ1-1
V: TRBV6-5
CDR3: CASSYWSGDTEAFF

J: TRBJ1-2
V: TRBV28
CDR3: CASETGVLDYGYTF

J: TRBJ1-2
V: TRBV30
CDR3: CAWRTEDGYTF

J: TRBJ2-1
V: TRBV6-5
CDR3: CASSYRDRSYNEQFF

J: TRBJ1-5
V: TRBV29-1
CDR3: CSVELGLGQPQHF

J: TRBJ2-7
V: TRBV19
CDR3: CASSTQGSLGYEQYF

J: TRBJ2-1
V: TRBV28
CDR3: CASSLTSGTPSNEQFF